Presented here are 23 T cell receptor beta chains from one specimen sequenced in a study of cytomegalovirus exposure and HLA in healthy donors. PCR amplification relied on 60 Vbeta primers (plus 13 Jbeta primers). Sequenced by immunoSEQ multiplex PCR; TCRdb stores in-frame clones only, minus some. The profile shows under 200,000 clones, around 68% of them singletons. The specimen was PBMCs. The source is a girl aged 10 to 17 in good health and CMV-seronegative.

The CDR3 loop reads CASTGTGSEKLFF. CDR3 in DNA: TGTGCCAGTACCGGGACAGGGAGTGAAAAACTGTTTTTT. V and J are TRBV2 and TRBJ1-4; 9 nucleotides agree with TRBD1. CDR1 is SNHLY, CDR2 FYNNEI, per germline. The length of the CDR3 is 13 residues. V lost 9 bases and J lost 7; bases outside the gene matches: 6.

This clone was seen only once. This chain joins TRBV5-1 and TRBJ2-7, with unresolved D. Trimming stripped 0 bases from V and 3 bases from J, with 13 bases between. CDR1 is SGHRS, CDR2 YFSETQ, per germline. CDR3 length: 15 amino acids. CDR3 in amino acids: CASSLADGLNYEQYF. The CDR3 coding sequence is TGCGCCAGCAGCTTGGCCGATGGGCTGAACTACGAGCAGTACTTC.

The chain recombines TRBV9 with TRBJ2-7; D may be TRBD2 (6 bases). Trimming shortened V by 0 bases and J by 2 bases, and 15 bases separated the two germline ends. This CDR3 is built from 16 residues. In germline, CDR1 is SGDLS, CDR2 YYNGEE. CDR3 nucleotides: TGTGCCAGCAGCGTAGAAGGCGGGACGGTTGCCTACGAGCAGTACTTC. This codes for CASSVEGGTVAYEQYF. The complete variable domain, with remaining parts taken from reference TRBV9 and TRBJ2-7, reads DSGVTQTPKHLITATGQRVTLRCSPRSGDLSVYWYQQSLDQGLQFLIQYYNGEERAKGNILERFSAQQFPDLHSELNLSSLELGDSALYFCASSVEGGTVAYEQYFGPGTRLTVT.

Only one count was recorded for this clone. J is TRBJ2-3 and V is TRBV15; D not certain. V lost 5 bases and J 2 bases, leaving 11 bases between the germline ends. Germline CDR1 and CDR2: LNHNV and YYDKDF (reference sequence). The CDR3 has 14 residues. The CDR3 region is CATSSSGPTDTQYF. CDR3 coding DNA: TGTGCCACCAGCTCTTCTGGGCCCACAGATACGCAGTATTTT.

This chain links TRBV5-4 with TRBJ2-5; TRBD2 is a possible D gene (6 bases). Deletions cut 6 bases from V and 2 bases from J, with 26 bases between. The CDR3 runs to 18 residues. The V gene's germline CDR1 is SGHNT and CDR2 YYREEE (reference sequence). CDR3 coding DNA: TGTGCCAGCACCCCAAGTCTCTCACACCCGGGAGAGCAAGAGACCCAGTACTTC. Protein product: CASTPSLSHPGEQETQYF.

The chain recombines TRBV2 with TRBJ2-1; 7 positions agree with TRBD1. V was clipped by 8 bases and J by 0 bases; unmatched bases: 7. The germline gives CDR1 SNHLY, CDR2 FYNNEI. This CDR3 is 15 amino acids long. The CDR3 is CASFETGRSYNEQFF. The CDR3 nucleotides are TGTGCCAGCTTTGAGACAGGGCGCTCCTACAATGAGCAGTTCTTC.

The CDR3 spells CASSPLGTTSEAFF. As DNA, the CDR3 is TGTGCCAGCAGTCCCCTCGGGACAACTAGTGAAGCTTTCTTT. The V call is TRBV28, the J call TRBJ1-1; a possible D gene is TRBD1 (6 bases). V was shortened by 5 bases and J by 7 bases, with 17 bases between the two germline ends. Germline CDR1 is MDHEN and CDR2 is SYDVKM. The CDR3 is made up of 14 amino acids.

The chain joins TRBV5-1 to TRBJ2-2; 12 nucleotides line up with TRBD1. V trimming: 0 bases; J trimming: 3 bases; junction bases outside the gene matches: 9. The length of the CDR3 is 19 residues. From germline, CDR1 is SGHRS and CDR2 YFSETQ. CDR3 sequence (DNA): TGCGCCAGCAGCTTGGAAGGGACAGGGGGCGGGATCGACACCGGGGAGCTGTTTTTT. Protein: CASSLEGTGGGIDTGELFF.

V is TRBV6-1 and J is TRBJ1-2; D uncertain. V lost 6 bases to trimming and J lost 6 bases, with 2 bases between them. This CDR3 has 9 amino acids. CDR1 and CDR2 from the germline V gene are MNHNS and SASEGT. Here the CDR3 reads CASSDGYTF. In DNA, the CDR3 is TGTGCCAGCAGCGATGGCTACACCTTC.

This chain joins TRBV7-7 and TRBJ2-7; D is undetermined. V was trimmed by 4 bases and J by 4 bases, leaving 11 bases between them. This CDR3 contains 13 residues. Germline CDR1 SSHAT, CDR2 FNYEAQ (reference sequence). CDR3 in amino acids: CASSYSLFYEQYF. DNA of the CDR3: TGTGCCAGCAGCTACAGCCTTTTTTACGAGCAGTACTTC.

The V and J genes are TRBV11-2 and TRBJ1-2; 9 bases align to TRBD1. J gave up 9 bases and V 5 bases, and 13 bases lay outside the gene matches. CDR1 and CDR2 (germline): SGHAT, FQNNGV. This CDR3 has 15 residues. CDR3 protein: CASSATEGQGRSYTF. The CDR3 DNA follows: TGTGCCAGCAGCGCCACCGAGGGACAGGGTAGGAGCTACACCTTC.

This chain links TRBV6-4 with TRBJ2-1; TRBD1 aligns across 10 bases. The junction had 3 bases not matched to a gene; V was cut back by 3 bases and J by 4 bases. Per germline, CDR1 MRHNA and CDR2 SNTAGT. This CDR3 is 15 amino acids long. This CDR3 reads CASSEGQGPYNEQFF. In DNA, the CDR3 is TGTGCCAGCAGTGAGGGACAGGGGCCTTACAATGAGCAGTTCTTC.

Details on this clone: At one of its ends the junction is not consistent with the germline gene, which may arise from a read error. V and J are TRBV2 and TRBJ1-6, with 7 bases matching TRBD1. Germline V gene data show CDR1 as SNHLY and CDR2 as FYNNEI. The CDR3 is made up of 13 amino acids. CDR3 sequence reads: CASCDREESPLHF. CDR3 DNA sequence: TGTGCCAGCTGTGACAGGGAGGAGTCACCCCTCCACTTT.

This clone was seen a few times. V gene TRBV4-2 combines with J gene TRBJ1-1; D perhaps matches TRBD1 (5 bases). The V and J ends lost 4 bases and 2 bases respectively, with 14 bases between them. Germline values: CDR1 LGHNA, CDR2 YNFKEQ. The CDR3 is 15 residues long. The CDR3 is CASSRQEGVNTEAFF. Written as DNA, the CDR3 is TGTGCCAGCAGCCGTCAGGAAGGGGTAAACACTGAAGCTTTCTTT.

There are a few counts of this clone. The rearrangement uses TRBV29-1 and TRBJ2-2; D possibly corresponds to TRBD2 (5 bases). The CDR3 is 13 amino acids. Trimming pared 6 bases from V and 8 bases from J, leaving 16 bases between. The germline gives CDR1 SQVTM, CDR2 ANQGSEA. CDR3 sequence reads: CSVQQSGRGELFF. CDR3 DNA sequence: TGCAGCGTCCAGCAGTCGGGGAGAGGGGAGCTGTTTTTT.

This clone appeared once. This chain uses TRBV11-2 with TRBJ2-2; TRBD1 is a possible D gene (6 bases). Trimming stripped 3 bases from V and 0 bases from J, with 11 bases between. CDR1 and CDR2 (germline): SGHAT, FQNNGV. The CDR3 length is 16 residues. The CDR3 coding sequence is TGTGCCAGCAGCTTCTACGGACAGACGAACACCGGGGAGCTGTTTTTT. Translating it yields CASSFYGQTNTGELFF.

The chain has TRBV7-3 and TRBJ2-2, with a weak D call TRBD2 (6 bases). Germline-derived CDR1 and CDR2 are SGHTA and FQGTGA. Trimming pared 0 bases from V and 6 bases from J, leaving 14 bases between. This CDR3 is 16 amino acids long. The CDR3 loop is CASSLTGGAKPGELFF. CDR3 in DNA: TGTGCCAGCAGCTTAACGGGGGGAGCTAAGCCCGGGGAGCTGTTTTTT.

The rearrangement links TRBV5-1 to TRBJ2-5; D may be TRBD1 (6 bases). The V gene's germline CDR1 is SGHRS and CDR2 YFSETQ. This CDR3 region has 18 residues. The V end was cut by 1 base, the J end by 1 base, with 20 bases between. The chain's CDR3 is CASSLLGNAGQSQETQYF. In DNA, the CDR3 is TGCGCCAGCAGCTTGTTGGGGAATGCAGGACAGAGCCAAGAGACCCAGTACTTC.

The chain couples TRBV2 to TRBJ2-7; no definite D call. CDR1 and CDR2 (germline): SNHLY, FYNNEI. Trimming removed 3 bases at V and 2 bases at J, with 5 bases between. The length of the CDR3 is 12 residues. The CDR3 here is CASSDLAYEQYF. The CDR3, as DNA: TGTGCCAGCAGTGATTTAGCCTACGAGCAGTACTTC.

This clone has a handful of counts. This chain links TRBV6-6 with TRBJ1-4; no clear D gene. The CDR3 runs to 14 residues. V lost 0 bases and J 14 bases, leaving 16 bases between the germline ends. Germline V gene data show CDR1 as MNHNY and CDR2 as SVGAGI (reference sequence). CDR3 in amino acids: CASSYSSSTNLLFF. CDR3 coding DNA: TGTGCCAGCAGTTACTCGAGTTCTACGAATCTCCTGTTTTTT.

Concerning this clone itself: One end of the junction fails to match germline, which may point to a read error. This chain's CDR3 is CAWSVGFGGRVGF. The CDR3 region has the DNA TGTGCCTGGAGTGTCGGGTTTGGGGGGAGAGTAGGCTTC. This rearrangement joins TRBV30 to TRBJ2-7; tentatively, D is TRBD2 (6 bases). The CDR3 has 13 residues. Germline assignment: CDR1 GTSNPN and CDR2 SVGIG (reference sequence).

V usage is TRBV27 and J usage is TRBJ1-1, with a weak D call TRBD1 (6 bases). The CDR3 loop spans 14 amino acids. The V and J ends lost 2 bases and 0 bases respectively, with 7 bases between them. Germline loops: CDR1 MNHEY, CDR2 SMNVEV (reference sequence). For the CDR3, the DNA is TGTGCCAGCAGTTTAGGGACAATGAACACTGAAGCTTTCTTT. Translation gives CASSLGTMNTEAFF.

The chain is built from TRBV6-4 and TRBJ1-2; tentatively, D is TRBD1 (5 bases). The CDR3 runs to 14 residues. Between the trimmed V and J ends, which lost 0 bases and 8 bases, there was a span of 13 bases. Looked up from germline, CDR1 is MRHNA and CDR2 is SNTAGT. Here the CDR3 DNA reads TGTGCCAGCAGTGACTCACCAGGGATGGGCGGCTACACCTTC. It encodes CASSDSPGMGGYTF.